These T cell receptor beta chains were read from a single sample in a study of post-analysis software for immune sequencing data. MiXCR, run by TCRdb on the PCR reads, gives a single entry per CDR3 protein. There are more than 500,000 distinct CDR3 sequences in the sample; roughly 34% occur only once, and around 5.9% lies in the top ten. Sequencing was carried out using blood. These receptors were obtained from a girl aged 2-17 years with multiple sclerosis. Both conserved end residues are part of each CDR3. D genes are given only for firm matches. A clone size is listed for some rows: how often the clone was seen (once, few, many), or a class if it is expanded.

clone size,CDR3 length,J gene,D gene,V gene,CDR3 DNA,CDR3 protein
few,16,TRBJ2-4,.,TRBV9,TGTGCCAGCAGCGTAGGGGGCGAGGTCGCCAAAAACATTCAGTACTTC,CASSVGGEVAKNIQYF
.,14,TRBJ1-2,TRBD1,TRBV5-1,TGCGTCAGCAGCCAAGGGACAGGCTACTATGGCTACACCTTC,CVSSQGTGYYGYTF
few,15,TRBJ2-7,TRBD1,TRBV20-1,TGCAGTGCTAGATCGGGACAGGGGTTCTCCTACGAGCAGTACTTC,CSARSGQGFSYEQYF
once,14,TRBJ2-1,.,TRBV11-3,TGTGCCAGCAGCCCCTCTCGGGGAGCCAATGAGCAGTTCTTC,CASSPSRGANEQFF
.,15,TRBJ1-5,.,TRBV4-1,TGCGCCAGCAGCCAAGAACCCAGGTACAATCAGCCCCAGCATTTT,CASSQEPRYNQPQHF
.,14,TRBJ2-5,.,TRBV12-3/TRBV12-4,TGTGCCAGCACCCCCTGGGACGGGACCTACGGGCAGTACTTC,CASTPWDGTYGQYF
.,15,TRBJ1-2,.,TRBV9,TGTGCCAGCAGCGTAGATTTGACACCTAACTATGGCTACACCTTC,CASSVDLTPNYGYTF
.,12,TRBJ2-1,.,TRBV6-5,TGTGCCAGCAGCAGAGTCCGTAGTGAGCAGTTCTTC,CASSRVRSEQFF
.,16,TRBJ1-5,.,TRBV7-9,TGTGCCAGCAGCTTAGGGGCAGGTAGCCTCAATCAGCCCCAGCATTTT,CASSLGAGSLNQPQHF
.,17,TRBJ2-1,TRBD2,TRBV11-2,TGTGCCAGCAGCTTAGCGAGTGCTAGCGGGGGGCGAATCCGACCGTTCTTC,CASSLASASGGRIRPFF
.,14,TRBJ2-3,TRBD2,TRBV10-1,TGCGCCAGCTCCGGGACTAGCTTTCCAGATACGCAGTATTTT,CASSGTSFPDTQYF
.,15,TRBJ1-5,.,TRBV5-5,TGTGCCAGCAGCTTGTATCCCCAGGGCAATCAGCCCCAGCATTTT,CASSLYPQGNQPQHF
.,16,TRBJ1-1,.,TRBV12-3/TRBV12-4,TGTGCCAGCAGTTTAGCGCCCATGGTCGGGGGAAGAGGAGCTTTCTTT,CASSLAPMVGGRGAFF
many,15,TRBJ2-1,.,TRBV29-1,TGCAGCGTTGAAGGCGGTGGAGGGAGAAACGTTGAGCAGTTCTTC,CSVEGGGGRNVEQFF
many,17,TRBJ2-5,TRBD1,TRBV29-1,TGCAGCGCTGGATTTGCGCCGGGACAGGGGAGGAAAGAGACCCAGTACTTC,CSAGFAPGQGRKETQYF
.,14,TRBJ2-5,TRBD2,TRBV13,TGTGCCAGCAGCTCGGTGCGGGGGCAAGAGACCCAGTACTTC,CASSSVRGQETQYF
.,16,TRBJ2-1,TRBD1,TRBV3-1,TGTGCCAGCAGTGTAACAGGACAGGGGGCTGGGAATGAGCAGTTCTTC,CASSVTGQGAGNEQFF
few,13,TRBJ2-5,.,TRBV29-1,TGCAGCGTCGCGGGCGGGGTGGGAGAGACCCAGTACTTC,CSVAGGVGETQYF
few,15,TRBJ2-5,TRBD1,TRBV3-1,TGTGCCAGCAGCCAAGGAACAGGGGAACAAGAGACCCAGTACTTC,CASSQGTGEQETQYF
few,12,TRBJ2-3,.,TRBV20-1,TGCAGTGCTAGAAAGGGGCCAGATACGCAGTATTTT,CSARKGPDTQYF
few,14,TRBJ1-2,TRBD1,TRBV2,TGTGCCAGCAGGGGCTCGACAGGGCTCTATGGCTACACCTTC,CASRGSTGLYGYTF
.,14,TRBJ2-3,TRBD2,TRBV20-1,TGCAGTGCTATACCAGCGGGGGCGACAGATACGCAGTATTTT,CSAIPAGATDTQYF
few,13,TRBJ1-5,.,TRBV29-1,TGCAGCGTTGACAATGGGGCGGGTCAGCCCCAGCATTTT,CSVDNGAGQPQHF
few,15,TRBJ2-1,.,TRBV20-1,TGCAGTGCTAGAGATCCCTTGCGGGGGCGAGATGAGCAGTTCTTC,CSARDPLRGRDEQFF
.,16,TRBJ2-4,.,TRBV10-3,TGTGCCATCAGTGAGTCAGGCAGCCTAGCCAAAAACATTCAGTACTTC,CAISESGSLAKNIQYF
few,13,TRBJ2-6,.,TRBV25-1,TGTGCCAGCAGTAGCCTCGAGGCCAACGTCCTGACTTTC,CASSSLEANVLTF
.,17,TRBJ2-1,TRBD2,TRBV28,TGTGCCAGCAGTTCCTGGACTAGCGGGGGATCTACCAATGAGCAGTTCTTC,CASSSWTSGGSTNEQFF
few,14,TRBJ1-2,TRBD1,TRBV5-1,TGCGCCAGCAGATTCCCGGGACAGGGGGCGTCGAGCACCTTC,CASRFPGQGASSTF
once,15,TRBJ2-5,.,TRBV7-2,TGTGCCAGCAGCCCGTATCTGACAGTGGTGGAGACCCAGTACTTC,CASSPYLTVVETQYF
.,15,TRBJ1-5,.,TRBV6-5,TGTGCCAGCAGTCCCCTGGAGGGTAGCAATCAGCCCCAGCATTTT,CASSPLEGSNQPQHF
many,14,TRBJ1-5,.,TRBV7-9,TGTGCCAGCAGCTTAGATCCGGGGAATCAGCCCCAGCATTTT,CASSLDPGNQPQHF
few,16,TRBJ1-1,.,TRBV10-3,TGTGCCATCAGTGAGTCGCCAGGGGACCTGAACACTGAAGCTTTCTTT,CAISESPGDLNTEAFF